This TCR beta chain was found in a study of blood T cell repertoires in COVID-19. Turning to the study itself: Acute and convalescent COVID-19 specimens originated in the United States, Italy and Spain.

Clinical history reported by participants formed the basis on which cohorts were assigned. Recovery among Cohort 3 donors was established by two negative PCRs, clearance, or symptom resolution. Repertoires were generated with immunoSEQ multiplex PCR, while TCRdb's copy carries only in-frame clones and drops some. The table has 190,000 or so clones, 85% to 90% seen once. The sequenced sample was PBMCs or T cells enriched from blood (not recorded which). The origin of this receptor is a man aged 30 to 45 who had recovered from COVID-19.

The CDR3 bases are TGTGCCAGCAGGTTAGCGGGGGGGCCTAGGGACGAGCAGTACTTC. Translating gives CASRLAGGPRDEQYF. V usage is TRBV5-4 and J usage is TRBJ2-7, with TRBD2 matching 11 bases. J was trimmed by 5 bases and V by 5 bases; bases with no gene match: 9. CDR1 is SGHNT, CDR2 YYREEE, per germline (reference sequence). CDR3 length equals 15 residues. Based on the CDR3 plus reference TRBV5-4 and TRBJ2-7, the full variable domain is ETGVTQSPTHLIKTRGQQVTLRCSSQSGHNTVSWYQQALGQGPQFIFQYYREEENGRGNFPPRFSGLQFPNYSSELNVNALELDDSALYLCASRLAGGPRDEQYFGPGTRLTVT.